This T cell receptor (beta chain) came from a study of T-cell memory formation after mild COVID-19. Between the trimmed V and J ends, which lost 4 bases and 2 bases, there was a span of 6 bases. The CDR3 spans 13 residues. In TCRdb, the 5' RACE reads were re-called with MiXCR into one record per CDR3 protein. This table has over 120,000 distinct CDR3 sequences, 25% appearing once. The material sequenced was PBMCs or a T cell subset sorted from them (not recorded which). This chain connects TRBV12-3 or TRBV12-4 to TRBJ2-1; no definite D call. This receptor was obtained from an adult woman who had mild COVID-19 (a few samples of this study predate the infection). Cell type and time point are not known. In nucleotides, the CDR3 is TGTGCCAGCAGTTCCAGACCCTACAATGAGCAGTTCTTC. Translated, it gives CASSSRPYNEQFF.